A selection of T cell receptor beta chains follows, all from one sample in a study of vaccination and CD4 T cells after COVID-19. MiXCR, applied by TCRdb to the PCR reads, yields one record per CDR3 protein. This sample has over 15,000 distinct CDR3 sequences, with over 60% found just once. No antigens are known for them. Sequences were derived from CD4+ T cells from blood, cultured in vitro, sampled after SARS-CoV-2 vaccination. Receptors originate from a human donor who received a COVID-19 vaccine. Each CDR3 is given with its conserved first and last residue. The D gene is left open where the match is weak. Part of the rows lack a size; the others show once, few, many or a class for expanded clones.

v_gene: TRBV5-1
abundance: NA
len: 12
j_gene: TRBJ1-4
d_gene: NA
CDR3nt: TGCGCCAGCAGCTTGGCCAATGAAAAACTGTTTTTT
CDR3aa: CASSLANEKLFF

v_gene: TRBV11-2
abundance: NA
len: 15
j_gene: TRBJ2-1
d_gene: TRBD2
CDR3nt: TGTGCCAGCAGCCTACTAGCGGGGATCTACAATGAGCAGTTCTTC
CDR3aa: CASSLLAGIYNEQFF

v_gene: TRBV6-1
abundance: few
len: 16
j_gene: TRBJ1-3
d_gene: TRBD1
CDR3nt: TGTGCCAGCAGTAGAGGACAGGGCCTATCTGGAAACACCATATATTTT
CDR3aa: CASSRGQGLSGNTIYF

v_gene: TRBV7-9
abundance: once
len: 17
j_gene: TRBJ1-2
d_gene: TRBD1
CDR3nt: TGTGCCAGCAGCTCACAATACGGACAGGTAGCTAACTATGGCTACACCTTC
CDR3aa: CASSSQYGQVANYGYTF

v_gene: TRBV19
abundance: once
len: 13
j_gene: TRBJ1-1
d_gene: NA
CDR3nt: TGTGCCAGTAGTATTTCCGGGGCTACTGAAGCTTTCTTT
CDR3aa: CASSISGATEAFF

v_gene: TRBV27
abundance: once
len: 14
j_gene: TRBJ1-4
d_gene: TRBD1
CDR3nt: TGTGCCAGCAGTCGGACAGGGGCTAATGAAAAACTGTTTTTT
CDR3aa: CASSRTGANEKLFF

v_gene: TRBV6-1
abundance: NA
len: 14
j_gene: TRBJ1-6
d_gene: NA
CDR3nt: TGTGCCAGTAGGGGGGGAACGGGTAATTCACCCCTCCACTTT
CDR3aa: CASRGGTGNSPLHF

v_gene: TRBV25-1
abundance: NA
len: 15
j_gene: TRBJ2-5
d_gene: NA
CDR3nt: TGTGCCAGTAGTACGACCCAGGGATACCAAGAGACCCAGTACTTC
CDR3aa: CASSTTQGYQETQYF

v_gene: TRBV10-3
abundance: once
len: 12
j_gene: TRBJ2-4
d_gene: TRBD1
CDR3nt: TGTGCCATCAGCGAGGGACAGAACATTCAGTACTTC
CDR3aa: CAISEGQNIQYF

v_gene: TRBV20-1
abundance: NA
len: 14
j_gene: TRBJ2-5
d_gene: NA
CDR3nt: TGCAGTGCTAGAGATTTGGGCAGGGGACGCACTCGGTACTTC
CDR3aa: CSARDLGRGRTRYF

v_gene: TRBV20-1
abundance: NA
len: 13
j_gene: TRBJ1-5
d_gene: NA
CDR3nt: TGCAGTGCTAGAGCGACAGTGAATCAGCCCCAGCATTTT
CDR3aa: CSARATVNQPQHF

v_gene: TRBV19
abundance: NA
len: 15
j_gene: TRBJ1-6
d_gene: TRBD1
CDR3nt: TGTGCCAGTAGGGGTTGGGGACAGAGATCATCACCCCTCCACTTT
CDR3aa: CASRGWGQRSSPLHF

v_gene: TRBV29-1
abundance: NA
len: 13
j_gene: TRBJ2-7
d_gene: NA
CDR3nt: TGCAGCGCCCGAAAGGGGGGGGTCCACGAGCAGTACTTC
CDR3aa: CSARKGGVHEQYF

v_gene: TRBV20-1
abundance: NA
len: 14
j_gene: TRBJ2-4
d_gene: TRBD2
CDR3nt: TGCAGTGCTAGTACCGGGGGGGCCAAAAACATTCAGTACTTC
CDR3aa: CSASTGGAKNIQYF

v_gene: TRBV25-1
abundance: NA
len: 12
j_gene: TRBJ1-2
d_gene: NA
CDR3nt: TGTGCCAGCTTTACAGGGACTTATGGCTACACCTTC
CDR3aa: CASFTGTYGYTF

v_gene: TRBV7-9
abundance: few
len: 17
j_gene: TRBJ2-3
d_gene: TRBD2
CDR3nt: TGTGCCAGCAGCTCCCTAGCGGGGGGAGAACGCACAGATACGCAGTATTTT
CDR3aa: CASSSLAGGERTDTQYF

v_gene: TRBV6-2/TRBV6-3
abundance: NA
len: 13
j_gene: TRBJ2-5
d_gene: NA
CDR3nt: TGTGCCAGCCGGGGGCCAGGGGAAGAGACCCAGTACTTC
CDR3aa: CASRGPGEETQYF

v_gene: TRBV30
abundance: NA
len: 15
j_gene: TRBJ2-6
d_gene: TRBD1
CDR3nt: TGTGCCTTTGACAGGGTAAAAGGTGGGGCCAACGTCCTGACTTTC
CDR3aa: CAFDRVKGGANVLTF

v_gene: TRBV6-1
abundance: NA
len: 13
j_gene: TRBJ1-5
d_gene: NA
CDR3nt: TGTGCCAGCAGTGAACATAAAGATCAGCCCCAGCATTTT
CDR3aa: CASSEHKDQPQHF

v_gene: TRBV24-1
abundance: NA
len: 15
j_gene: TRBJ1-2
d_gene: TRBD1
CDR3nt: TGTGCCACCAGCGACAGGGATCTGGTTCCCCATGGCTACACCTTC
CDR3aa: CATSDRDLVPHGYTF

v_gene: TRBV6-1
abundance: NA
len: 14
j_gene: TRBJ1-2
d_gene: NA
CDR3nt: TGTGCCAGCAGTGCACTTGGGGGATCAGGTGGCTACACCTTC
CDR3aa: CASSALGGSGGYTF

v_gene: TRBV12-5
abundance: NA
len: 14
j_gene: TRBJ2-3
d_gene: NA
CDR3nt: TGTGCTAGTGGTTTGGCCGGCAAGGCCGGCACGCAGTATTTT
CDR3aa: CASGLAGKAGTQYF

v_gene: TRBV2
abundance: NA
len: 15
j_gene: TRBJ1-2
d_gene: NA
CDR3nt: TGTGCCAGCAGTGAATGGGGCAGTACTAACTATGGCTACACCTTC
CDR3aa: CASSEWGSTNYGYTF

v_gene: TRBV20-1
abundance: NA
len: 15
j_gene: TRBJ1-5
d_gene: TRBD1
CDR3nt: TGCAGTGCTAGACTGACAGGGGGATCTTGGCAGCCCCAGCATTTT
CDR3aa: CSARLTGGSWQPQHF

v_gene: TRBV11-3
abundance: NA
len: 12
j_gene: TRBJ1-2
d_gene: NA
CDR3nt: TGTGCCAGCAGCCTAGACAGCTATGGCTACACCTTC
CDR3aa: CASSLDSYGYTF

v_gene: TRBV5-1
abundance: NA
len: 15
j_gene: TRBJ1-1
d_gene: TRBD1
CDR3nt: TGCGCCAGCAGCCTAAGACAGGGGCGGACCACTGAAGCTTTCTTT
CDR3aa: CASSLRQGRTTEAFF

v_gene: TRBV19
abundance: NA
len: 15
j_gene: TRBJ1-1
d_gene: NA
CDR3nt: TGTGCCAGTAGTAGCGCAGGGGCGTTGGACACTGAAGCTTTCTTT
CDR3aa: CASSSAGALDTEAFF

v_gene: TRBV6-1
abundance: NA
len: 13
j_gene: TRBJ1-1
d_gene: NA
CDR3nt: TGTGCCAGCACCTCGGACCCGAACACTGAAGCTTTCTTT
CDR3aa: CASTSDPNTEAFF

v_gene: TRBV20-1
abundance: NA
len: 18
j_gene: TRBJ1-2
d_gene: TRBD1
CDR3nt: TGCAGTGCTAGAGATTTTTCTCGGACAGGGGGCGCAGGCTATGGCTACACCTTC
CDR3aa: CSARDFSRTGGAGYGYTF

v_gene: TRBV20-1
abundance: NA
len: 15
j_gene: TRBJ2-3
d_gene: NA
CDR3nt: TGCAGTGCTAGAAGTCGCAGGGTCCGCACAGATACGCAGTATTTT
CDR3aa: CSARSRRVRTDTQYF

v_gene: TRBV7-6
abundance: NA
len: 16
j_gene: TRBJ1-1
d_gene: TRBD1
CDR3nt: TGTGCCAGCAGCTTAGCGTTGACAGGGTTGGGCACTGAAGCTTTCTTT
CDR3aa: CASSLALTGLGTEAFF

v_gene: TRBV5-6
abundance: NA
len: 14
j_gene: TRBJ1-2
d_gene: NA
CDR3nt: TGTGCCAGCAGCCCGGCGGACGAGGGGTATGGCTACACCTTC
CDR3aa: CASSPADEGYGYTF

v_gene: TRBV19
abundance: NA
len: 15
j_gene: TRBJ1-5
d_gene: NA
CDR3nt: TGTGCCAGTAGTAGGGGCAGCGGTTCGGGTCAGCCCCAGCATTTT
CDR3aa: CASSRGSGSGQPQHF

v_gene: TRBV7-9
abundance: NA
len: 15
j_gene: TRBJ1-3
d_gene: TRBD1
CDR3nt: TGTGCCAGCAGCTTTGGGACAGGGACAGGAAACACCATATATTTT
CDR3aa: CASSFGTGTGNTIYF

v_gene: TRBV12-3/TRBV12-4
abundance: few
len: 16
j_gene: TRBJ1-2
d_gene: NA
CDR3nt: TGTGCCAGCAGTGAATCGGGGGCCCAGGGCCAGGATGGCTACACCTTC
CDR3aa: CASSESGAQGQDGYTF

v_gene: TRBV11-3
abundance: NA
len: 17
j_gene: TRBJ1-1
d_gene: NA
CDR3nt: TGTGCCAGCAGGCCTAGCAGGACCACAGGGTGGTTCGCTGAAGCTTTCTTT
CDR3aa: CASRPSRTTGWFAEAFF

v_gene: TRBV2
abundance: NA
len: 15
j_gene: TRBJ1-4
d_gene: TRBD1
CDR3nt: TGTGCCAGCAGCCCAGGACAGGGGGCTTTTGAAAAACTGTTTTTT
CDR3aa: CASSPGQGAFEKLFF